This paragraph covers one T cell receptor (beta chain) sequence. This entry is derived from a study of blood T cell repertoires in COVID-19. The CDR3 extends over 13 amino acids. J lost 8 bases, V lost 3 bases, and 4 bases had no gene match. The germline gives CDR1 MDHEN, CDR2 SYDVKM. Recovered Cohort 3 donors showed two negative PCRs, clearance, or symptom resolution. Measured with immunoSEQ multiplex PCR; TCRdb has only the in-frame clones, and not every one. The repertoire holds approximately 300,000 clones, 70% to 90% seen once, with 8% to 13% in the top ten. This TCR was recovered from a woman under 30 who had recovered from COVID-19. Material for sequencing was PBMCs or T cells enriched from blood (not recorded which). The chain employs TRBV28 and TRBJ2-1, with TRBD2 matching over 7 bases. The CDR3 bases are TGTGCCAGCAGTTTTGGCGGGAGCGATGAGCAGTTCTTC. Its translation is CASSFGGSDEQFF.